Listed below are T cell receptor beta chains from one sample, sequenced in a study of molecular identifiers for immune sequencing clone quantification. TCRdb itself ran the PCR reads through MiXCR, one entry per CDR3 protein. The data contain about 640,000 distinct CDR3 sequences, about 20% of them singletons. Sample: naive CD8+ T cells from blood, with Jurkat cell RNA spiked in. All receptors come from a human donor in good health. Some libraries in this study had Jurkat cell RNA spiked in. CDR3s include the opening cysteine and the closing phenylalanine or tryptophan. A D gene is named only where the DNA matches it firmly. For some rows the clone size is stated as once, few or many, or as a class when expanded; others skip it.

J gene | clone size | V gene | D gene | CDR3 protein | CDR3 DNA
TRBJ2-1 | - | TRBV6-5 | TRBD2 | CASSYVSSGGDNEQFF | TGTGCCAGCAGTTACGTTAGTAGCGGGGGGGACAATGAGCAGTTCTTC
TRBJ2-7 | many | TRBV7-6 | TRBD2 | CASSREGQTYEQYF | TGTGCCAGCTCGCGGGAGGGCCAAACCTACGAGCAGTACTTC
TRBJ2-1 | few | TRBV27 | - | CASKWRGGSYNEQFF | TGTGCCAGCAAGTGGCGGGGTGGGTCCTACAATGAGCAGTTCTTC
TRBJ2-1 | - | TRBV5-4 | - | CASSHITRDNEQFF | TGTGCCAGCAGCCACATCACCCGGGACAATGAGCAGTTCTTC
TRBJ2-1 | few | TRBV24-1 | - | CATSDLGAVDEQFF | TGTGCCACCAGTGATTTAGGGGCTGTGGATGAGCAGTTCTTC
TRBJ2-3 | - | TRBV19 | - | CASSPQDSFASTDTQYF | TGTGCCAGTAGCCCCCAGGACAGTTTTGCCAGCACAGATACGCAGTATTTT
TRBJ1-4 | - | TRBV12-3/TRBV12-4 | - | CASSPSAGGSGEKLFF | TGTGCCAGCAGTCCTAGCGCTGGGGGTTCGGGTGAAAAACTGTTTTTT
TRBJ2-1 | few | TRBV7-9 | TRBD2 | CASSPPGTSGFNEQFF | TGTGCCAGCAGCCCGCCCGGGACTAGCGGCTTCAATGAGCAGTTCTTC
TRBJ2-6 | many | TRBV6-5 | - | CASSYSTFGGLWANVLTF | TGTGCCAGCAGTTACTCAACTTTCGGGGGCCTCTGGGCCAACGTCCTGACTTTC
TRBJ2-2 | - | TRBV4-3 | - | CASSQEINPVSGELFF | TGCGCCAGCAGCCAAGAAATCAATCCAGTGAGCGGGGAGCTGTTTTTT
TRBJ2-1 | - | TRBV7-9 | - | CASSVDPMEYNEQFF | TGTGCCAGCAGTGTGGACCCCATGGAGTACAATGAGCAGTTCTTC
TRBJ2-7 | many | TRBV29-1 | - | CSVGGGAGYEQYF | TGCAGCGTTGGAGGGGGAGCTGGGTACGAGCAGTACTTC
TRBJ2-1 | many | TRBV7-3 | TRBD2 | CASSPLAGGGEQFF | TGTGCCAGCAGCCCACTAGCGGGAGGGGGTGAGCAGTTCTTC
TRBJ2-2 | many | TRBV7-6 | - | CASSPAGELFF | TGTGCCAGCAGCCCGGCCGGGGAGCTGTTTTTT
TRBJ1-4 | many | TRBV19 | TRBD1 | CASSSGTAFVF | TGTGCCAGTAGTTCGGGGACAGCATTCGTTTTT
TRBJ2-7 | many | TRBV5-1 | TRBD2 | CASSCLADLHEQYF | TGCGCCAGCAGCTGTCTAGCGGACCTCCACGAGCAGTACTTC